This T cell receptor beta chain emerged from a study of CD8 T cells in ankylosing spondylitis. Whole-study results and caveats: Peripheral blood held disease-linked clones only at relatively low frequency, and these were CD8+.

The CDR3 runs to 15 residues. Losses at the gene ends were 4 bases for V and 7 bases for J; bases not matched to a gene: 5. CDR1 SGHRS and CDR2 YFSETQ come from the germline V gene. MiXCR, run by TCRdb on the 5' RACE reads, gives a single entry per CDR3 protein. The table includes 200,000 to 250,000 distinct CDR3 sequences, under 12% detected once. This clonotype was counted ten times or more. The antigen is unknown. This chain links TRBV5-1 with TRBJ1-6; 10 positions agree with TRBD1. The clonotype originates from a male donor with ankylosing spondylitis or in good health (not recorded which). Sequenced input: blood, either unsorted or a sorted T cell fraction (not recorded which). The CDR3: CASSQGQGQNSPLHF. CDR3 nucleotides: TGCGCCAGCAGCCAGGGACAGGGGCAAAATTCACCCCTCCACTTT.